These T cell receptor beta chains were read from a single sample in a study of blood T cell repertoires in COVID-19. Only in-frame clones appear in the TCRdb table, and some are missing; sequencing was by immunoSEQ multiplex PCR. This table has approximately 300,000 clones, approximately 84% appearing once. Material: peripheral blood. The receptors stem from a person between 65 and 79 years old with COVID-19, enrolled during active disease. Both conserved end residues are trimmed from each CDR3.

TRBV7-3	TRBJ2-1	ASSLNPMASGRNEQF
TRBV19	TRBJ1-5	ASSIDDRLGQH
TRBV6-2/TRBV6-3	TRBJ2-7	ASSYDPDKDYEQY
TRBV9	TRBJ2-1	ASSVGRGQINEQF
TRBV4-3	TRBJ2-5	ASSQEAGRGWETQY
TRBV21-1	TRBJ2-3	ASSKVSRTENRTDTQY
TRBV18	TRBJ2-2	ASSPPGLPLGELF
TRBV28	TRBJ2-5	ASRSTGGRGETQY
TRBV6-2/TRBV6-3	TRBJ1-5	ASSYSKGISHGGNQPQH
TRBV2	TRBJ1-1	ASTGGLGNTEAF
TRBV29-1	TRBJ2-1	SVGMTGGLYEQF
TRBV6-1	TRBJ1-2	ASSEASVGGYEYYGYT
TRBV19	TRBJ2-5	ASRQTGGGETQY
TRBV11-3	TRBJ2-1	ASSSTGQGGNEQF
TRBV15	TRBJ1-2	ATSRDGEYGYT
TRBV18	TRBJ2-1	ASSPVGLTYNEQF
TRBV5-3	TRBJ1-2	ARTGSDYGYT
TRBV4-3	TRBJ2-7	ASSQSVGEIEQY
TRBV27	TRBJ1-1	ASRADGGAQGTEAF
TRBV7-9	TRBJ2-7	ASSSAQGHEQY
TRBV29-1	TRBJ2-2	SVAGGVPGPELF
TRBV10-3	TRBJ1-6	AISSPQGVRNSPLH
TRBV5-4	TRBJ2-7	ASGDRPRAQY
TRBV12-3/TRBV12-4	TRBJ1-1	ASAPGGFGEAF
TRBV6-5	TRBJ1-6	ASSYAGFSHNSPLH
TRBV28	TRBJ2-1	ASSLPGGPNEQF
TRBV2	TRBJ1-5	ASRGQGTPQPQH
TRBV4-2	TRBJ2-3	ASSQEKGADTQY
TRBV3-1/TRBV3-2	TRBJ1-6	ASSPTTGFGSYNSPLH
TRBV5-1	TRBJ1-3	ASSLDQGDSGNTIY
TRBV3-1/TRBV3-2	TRBJ2-2	ASSQDRKVAGGEGDTGELF
TRBV27	TRBJ1-6	ASSFVTTSSYNSPLH
TRBV12-3/TRBV12-4	TRBJ2-7	ASSLDNFYEQY
TRBV27	TRBJ1-6	ASSYNRGSYNSPLH
TRBV19	TRBJ1-5	ASSSRDSGSGNQPQH
TRBV4-3	TRBJ2-2	ASSPKVAGGTGELF
TRBV29-1	TRBJ1-1	SAAEREAF
TRBV18	TRBJ2-7	ASSQVGGYEQY